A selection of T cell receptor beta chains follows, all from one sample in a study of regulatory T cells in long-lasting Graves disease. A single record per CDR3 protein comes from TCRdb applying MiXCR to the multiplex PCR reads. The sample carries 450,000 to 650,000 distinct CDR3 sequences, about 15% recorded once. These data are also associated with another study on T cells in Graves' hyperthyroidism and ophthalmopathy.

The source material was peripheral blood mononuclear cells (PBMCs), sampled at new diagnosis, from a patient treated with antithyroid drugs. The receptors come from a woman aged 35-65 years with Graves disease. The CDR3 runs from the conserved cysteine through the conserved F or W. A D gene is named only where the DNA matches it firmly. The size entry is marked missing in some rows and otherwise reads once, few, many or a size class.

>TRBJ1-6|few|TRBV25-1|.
TGTGCCAGCAGTGGGCCAGACGTCAATTCACCCCTCCACTTT
CASSGPDVNSPLHF
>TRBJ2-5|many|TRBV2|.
TGTGCCAGCATGATCAACCAGGCCCAGTACTTC
CASMINQAQYF
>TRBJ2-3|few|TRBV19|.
TGTGCCAGTAGTCCGCCCTTCTTCAGCGATGGCACAGATACGCAGTATTTT
CASSPPFFSDGTDTQYF
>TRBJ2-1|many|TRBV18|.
TGTGCCAGCTCTCCCCTGGCAGGGGACAATGAGCAGTTCTTC
CASSPLAGDNEQFF
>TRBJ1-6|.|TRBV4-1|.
TGCGCCAGCAGCCGAATCGCGGATACAGGAGGTAATTCACCCCTCCACTTT
CASSRIADTGGNSPLHF
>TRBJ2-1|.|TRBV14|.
TGTGCCAGCAGTCCGGGTTATGAGCAGTTCTTC
CASSPGYEQFF
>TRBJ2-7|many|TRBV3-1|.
TGTGCCAGCAGCCGCCTCGGGGCGAGCGAGCAGTACTTC
CASSRLGASEQYF
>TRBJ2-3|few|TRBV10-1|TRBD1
TGCGCCAGCAGTGTCTCCGGGACAGGAGGCGCAGATACGCAGTATTTT
CASSVSGTGGADTQYF
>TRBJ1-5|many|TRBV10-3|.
TGTGCCACCTATGGCGGGGGCGGGGAGGCCCAGCATTTT
CATYGGGGEAQHF
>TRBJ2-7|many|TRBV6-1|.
TGTGCCAGCATTACGTTGGGGCGACAGAAGGGCGAGCAGTACTTC
CASITLGRQKGEQYF
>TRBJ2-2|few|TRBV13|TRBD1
TGTGCCAGCAGCCCCAGAGGGACAGAAGCCACCGGGGAGCTGTTTTTT
CASSPRGTEATGELFF
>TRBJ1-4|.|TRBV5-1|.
TGCGCCAGCAGCCCGGGACTCAGGACAACTAATGAAAAACTGTTTTTT
CASSPGLRTTNEKLFF
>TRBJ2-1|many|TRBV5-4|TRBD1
TGTGCCAGCATCCAAACCGGGACAGGGGAAAATGAGCAGTTCTTC
CASIQTGTGENEQFF
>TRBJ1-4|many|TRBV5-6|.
TGTGCCAGCAGCATAGGTCAGGAGGGAAAACTGTTTTTT
CASSIGQEGKLFF
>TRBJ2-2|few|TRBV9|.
TGTGCCAGCAGCCCCCCCGGAGGATACACCGGGGAGCTGTTTTTT
CASSPPGGYTGELFF
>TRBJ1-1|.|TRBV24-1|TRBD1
TGTGCCACCAGTGATTCATCGGGACAGGGGAAAGCTTTCTTT
CATSDSSGQGKAFF
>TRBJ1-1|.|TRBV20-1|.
TGCAGTGCTAGGTCGGTTGCGAGCACTGAAGCTTTCTTT
CSARSVASTEAFF
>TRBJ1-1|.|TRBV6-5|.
TGTGCCAGCAGTTACACGGTCGGTGGGAACACTGAAGCTTTCTTT
CASSYTVGGNTEAFF
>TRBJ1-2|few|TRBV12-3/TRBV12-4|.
TGTGCCAGCAGTTACACCCATGGCTACACCTTC
CASSYTHGYTF
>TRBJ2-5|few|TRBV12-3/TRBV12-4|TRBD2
TGTGCCAGCAGCCAAGTAGCGGGGGGGGCCGGGGAGACCCAGTACTTC
CASSQVAGGAGETQYF
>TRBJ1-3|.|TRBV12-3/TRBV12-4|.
TGTGCCAGCGGGGGGGTTTTTCAGGGGTCTGGAAACACCATATATTTT
CASGGVFQGSGNTIYF
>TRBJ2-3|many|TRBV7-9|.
TGTGCCAGCAGCCAAGGAGGGGGGGCGACAGATACGCAGTATTTT
CASSQGGGATDTQYF
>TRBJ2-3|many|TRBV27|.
TGTGCCAGCAGTTATGCAGCTAGCACAGATACGCAGTATTTT
CASSYAASTDTQYF
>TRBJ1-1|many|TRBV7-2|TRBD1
TGTGCCAGCAGCCCCAACGCCTGGCATACAGGGGGGGGCACTGAAGCTTTCTTT
CASSPNAWHTGGGTEAFF
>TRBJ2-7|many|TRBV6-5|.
TGTGCCAGCAGTTATTGGGGAGGCGAGCAGTACTTC
CASSYWGGEQYF
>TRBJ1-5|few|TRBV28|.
TGTGCCAGCAGTTTCAGCAGGGACCAGCATTTT
CASSFSRDQHF